This TCR beta chain was obtained from a study of OX40 agonist ivuxolimab in advanced cancers. Study summary: Patients were dosed intravenously with ivuxolimab at 0.01 to 10 mg/kg every 2 weeks. Study outcomes and limitations: Clones of CD4+ and CD8+ blood T cells grew by week 6 at doses of 0.1 to 3.0 mg/kg. Low levels of normalized T-cell clonal expansion also appeared in some nonresponders.

Measured with immunoSEQ multiplex PCR; TCRdb has only the in-frame clones, and not every one. The repertoire holds about 45,000 clones, with roughly 84% as singletons. This CDR3 is built from 15 residues. CDR1 and CDR2 (germline): SEHNR, FQNEAQ (reference sequence). V was cut by 5 bases and J by 0 bases, with 14 bases left in between. Autoimmune disease history or systemic immunosuppression disqualified patients. With regard to this clone: Its antigen is currently unknown.

The sample in question was CD4+ or CD8+ T cells sorted from blood, obtained in a trial of the OX40 agonist ivuxolimab. The source is an adult with an advanced solid tumor such as melanoma, head and neck, liver or kidney cancer. V gene TRBV7-9 combines with J gene TRBJ2-7; D might be TRBD1 or TRBD2, each matching 5 bases. The CDR3 bases are TGTGCCAGCAGCCCCTACGGGACGAACTCCTACGAGCAGTACTTC. Translating it yields CASSPYGTNSYEQYF.